This note documents a single T cell receptor beta chain sequence. This record comes from a study of blood T cell repertoires in COVID-19. Study summary: COVID-19 samples collected from the United States, Italy and Spain covered acute and convalescent phases. The analysed material was cDNA or gDNA that came from T cells, B-cell-depleted T cells, or PBMCs.

V was pared by 4 bases and J by 4 bases, with 4 bases of the junction left unmatched. Germline lookup yields CDR1 SGHRS and CDR2 YFSETQ. This CDR3 contains 13 residues. As originally analysed: Researchers report that nucleated cell counts were estimated from reference gene primer amplification. Sequencing used immunoSEQ multiplex PCR; TCRdb keeps in-frame clones, though not all of them. That table furnishes V, J and clone size, whereas the DNA furnished D and trimming. The data show fewer than 250,000 clones, with about 83% seen just once and around 7% held by the top ten. The gene calls are TRBV5-1 and TRBJ2-5; TRBD2 matches 7 bases. Sequenced: peripheral blood. The TCR originated in a woman aged 50 to 60 with acute or convalescent COVID-19. The chain's CDR3 is CASSLASGETQYF. The CDR3 DNA follows: TGCGCCAGCAGCCTGGCTAGCGGAGAGACCCAGTACTTC.